This is a list of T cell receptor beta chains from one sample in a study of monozygotic twins with inflammatory bowel disease. TCRdb reprocessed the 5' RACE reads and reports one entry per CDR3 protein, with no DNA. This sample's table reports 150,000 to 200,000 distinct CDR3 sequences. Material: blood. These receptors were taken from a human donor with ulcerative colitis or Crohn's disease, or a healthy co-twin of an affected twin (not recorded which). Both conserved end residues are part of each CDR3.

V: TRBV19; J: TRBJ2-1; CDR3: CASTPWGQGAENEQFF
V: TRBV7-9; J: TRBJ2-1; CDR3: CASSPNRDNEQFF
V: TRBV29-1; J: TRBJ1-6; CDR3: CSVGTGGDNSPLHF
V: TRBV5-1; J: TRBJ1-5; CDR3: CASSAGTGRLQPQHF
V: TRBV18; J: TRBJ2-1; CDR3: CASSPQQSSYNEQFF
V: TRBV7-9; J: TRBJ2-1; CDR3: CASSRGLAGYNEQFF
V: TRBV7-3; J: TRBJ2-7; CDR3: CASSQGLAGVHEQYF
V: TRBV5-1; J: TRBJ2-7; CDR3: CASSLAGPAYEQYF
V: TRBV19; J: TRBJ1-2; CDR3: CASRNDRGRGYTF
V: TRBV5-5; J: TRBJ1-2; CDR3: CASSWGAQGDYGYTF
V: TRBV7-8; J: TRBJ2-2; CDR3: CVGLAGNTGELFF
V: TRBV7-2; J: TRBJ2-1; CDR3: CASSPTGQGIGNEQFF
V: TRBV6-2/TRBV6-3; J: TRBJ2-1; CDR3: CASSYTSGNEQFF
V: TRBV20-1; J: TRBJ2-1; CDR3: CSTLIGQGIDNEQFF
V: TRBV20-1; J: TRBJ1-1; CDR3: CSARTGGGNTEAFF
V: TRBV2; J: TRBJ2-2; CDR3: CASSEGLPDTGELFF
V: TRBV12-3/TRBV12-4; J: TRBJ1-5; CDR3: CASSFDRGHSQPQHF
V: TRBV25-1; J: TRBJ2-4; CDR3: CASSESGQGRNIQYF
V: TRBV2; J: TRBJ2-7; CDR3: CASRPGSYEQYF
V: TRBV5-1; J: TRBJ2-7; CDR3: CASSFGGTKQYF
V: TRBV7-7; J: TRBJ2-7; CDR3: CASSTIDSYEQYF